The 5 T cell receptor beta chains reported below all come from one sample, sequenced in a study of a mutant IDH1 vaccine in newly diagnosed glioma. Antigen specificity for these receptors is unknown. Here immunoSEQ multiplex PCR was the method, and the copy in TCRdb shows in-frame clones only, minus some. Here the sample spans over 40,000 clones, roughly nine tenths being singletons. Time point here: week 35, safety follow-up. Every single dose of the vaccine, 300 ug of mutant IDH1 20-mer peptide, came with topical imiquimod. This sample comprised PBMCs, obtained from a glioma patient whose treatment included an IDH1 peptide vaccine. The receptors stem from a man aged 40-49 years with glioma.

The chain recombines TRBV6-1 with TRBJ2-7; D is possibly TRBD1 (7 bases). Trimming took off 5 bases at V and 2 bases at J, with 16 bases between the two ends. The germline CDR1 and CDR2 sequences are MNHNS and SASEGT. The CDR3 runs 15 residues. The DNA for the CDR3 is TGTGCCAGCAGTCAGGAGGGGCAGGGGGCCTACGAGCAGTACGTC. Encoded protein: CASSQEGQGAYEQYV.

The genes are TRBV7-6 and TRBJ1-4; 9 bases line up with TRBD1. Trimming at V came to 5 bases and at J to 6 bases, leaving 4 bases not matched to a gene. In germline, CDR1 is SGHVS, CDR2 FNYEAQ. This CDR3 is 14 amino acids long. This CDR3 is CASSTRDRDEKLFF. CDR3 nucleotide sequence: TGTGCCAGCAGCACCCGGGACAGGGATGAAAAACTGTTTTTT.

The rearrangement links TRBV4-1 to TRBJ2-1; possible D gene TRBD1, 6 bases. This CDR3 has 13 amino acids. Germline CDR1 is MGHRA and CDR2 is YSYEKL. V was clipped by 7 bases and J by 5 bases, with 12 bases between them. The CDR3 sequence: CASTSDSHNEQFF. Written as DNA, the CDR3 is TGCGCCAGCACCTCGGACAGTCACAATGAGCAGTTCTTC.

V gene TRBV11-3 combines with J gene TRBJ1-1, with D hard to call. This CDR3 comprises 13 residues. V was pared by 1 base and J by 3 bases, with 6 bases between. Germline CDR1 and CDR2: SGHNT and YENEEA. The CDR3 spells CASSLVSYTEAFF. In DNA, the CDR3 is TGTGCCAGCAGCTTAGTCTCCTACACTGAAGCTTTCTTT.

The rearrangement joins TRBV2 to TRBJ2-1; 11 bases match TRBD2. Losses at the gene ends were 4 bases for V and 4 bases for J; bases not matched to a gene: 6. The CDR3 sequence is 16 residues long. In germline, CDR1 is SNHLY, CDR2 FYNNEI. The CDR3 spells CASSVSGGAPYNEQFF. The CDR3 DNA sequence: TGTGCCAGCAGTGTTAGCGGGGGGGCGCCTTACAATGAGCAGTTCTTC.